This T cell receptor beta chain came from a study of graft-versus-host responses after intestinal transplantation (TCRdb year 2021). A note on the overall study: The transplants that recipients got were multivisceral, liver-intestinal, or isolated intestinal. Every recipient was given anti-thymocyte globulin induction, then maintenance tacrolimus and steroids for approximately 3 years. Donor T cell macrochimerism was defined as a peak of at least 4% donor T cells among recipient peripheral blood mononuclear cells. Of the roughly 26 intestinal transplant recipients enrolled in the cohort, one of whom was a retransplant, 3 patients without pretransplant specimens were excluded. Instead of going to the commercial service, samples from three later patients were sequenced in-house on an Illumina MiSeq and processed with MiXCR. Alloreactive clones were identified by sequencing pre-transplant mixed lymphocyte reaction products and comparing these products with unstimulated pre-transplant donor and recipient T cells. Graft-versus-host and host-versus-graft alloreactive T cell clones were tracked in the graft, circulation and bone marrow after intestinal transplantation using bulk TCR-beta CDR3 sequencing. Overall results and qualifications from the work: The relatively low number and heterogeneity of intestinal transplant patients limited the conclusions. Patients with donor T cell macrochimerism had high GvH to HvG T cell clonal ratios in their allografts. GvH clones turned up in recipient bone marrow, with some appearing earlier in ileal mucosa or blood, a pattern consistent with an intestinal mucosal origin. Early after transplant, declines in HvG clones were associated with peak levels of circulating GvH clones.

The CDR3 spans 13 residues, from the cysteine through the phenylalanine. The sequence is cut down to CDR3 DNA, 39 bases in frame from base 1. V is cut by 6 bases and J by 4 bases, and the space between the germline ends is 12 bases. CDR1 and CDR2 are read off the germline V gene (reference sequence) as WNHNN and SYGVQD. The library was built by means of the immunoSEQ multiplex PCR assay. For most patients, genomic DNA was isolated with the Qiagen DNeasy Blood and Tissue Kit and sent frozen to Adaptive Biotechnologies for TCR sequencing. For most patients, high-throughput TCR-beta CDR3 sequencing of genomic DNA was performed by Adaptive Biotechnologies. The authors' pipeline ran thus. Adaptive's ImmunoSEQ software was the source of the TCR sequencing data for roughly 19 patients, while a few other patients were processed with MiXCR and VDJtools. CD4 versus CD8 sorting errors were corrected by removing sequences found in both subsets at a frequency ratio below 5:1. CDR3 nucleotide sequences shared between donor and recipient were removed because the origin of such sequences could not be assigned. To count as alloreactive, a clone needed at least 2-fold expansion over unstimulated cells and a minimum CFSE-low frequency of 0.002% (template counts) or 0.001% (read counts). Mappable clones were those detected in sequenced pre-transplant spleen, lymph node, or MLR CFSE-low populations of the donor or recipient. The cumulative frequency of alloreactive clones was calculated as a percentage of all sequences, weighted by copy number. TCRdb retrieved this table from immuneACCESS and kept in-frame rearrangements only. Not all clones are present; in checked studies, unresolved V genes account for under half, and no reason is known for the remainder. The V and J calls and clone size come from that table; D and trimming were worked out from the DNA. The sample contains about 81,000 clones, about 91% of them found a single time. About 0.34% of the sample is held by the ten biggest clonotypes.

On this clone itself: Its recognized antigen is unknown. Qualities for individual bases were not recorded, and no much larger clone is one base off.

The label giving this sample's time point can be read as: cells obtained before transplantation from donor or recipient. CD3+CD4+ and CD3+CD8+ populations were FACS-sorted from unstimulated pre-transplant donor and recipient cells taken from spleen or lymph nodes. This chain is built from TRBV10-1 and TRBJ1-2; matching of 5 bases hints at TRBD1 as the D gene. The TCR comes from a human donor who was the organ donor for an intestinal transplant. Source: unstimulated CD4+ T cells sorted from spleen or lymph node cells, taken before transplant. The nucleotides are TGCGCCAGCAGCCGGGGGGAACGCTATGGCTACACCTTC. Translated, it gives CASSRGERYGYTF.